This T cell receptor beta chain was captured by sequencing in a study of T cell changes during pregnancy in multiple sclerosis. The CDR3 totals 16 residues. The trim removed 8 bases at V and 0 bases at J, leaving 8 bases unmatched. CDR1 SSHAT and CDR2 FNYEAQ come from the germline V gene (reference sequence). The protocol was immunoSEQ multiplex PCR, while the TCRdb copy is restricted to in-frame clones and leaves out a portion. This table has roughly 47,000 clones, approximately 94% appearing once. The TCR sequence derives from a female donor with multiple sclerosis, enrolled in a pregnancy study. Material: CD8+ T cells from peripheral blood mononuclear cells, obtained before pregnancy. The V call is TRBV7-7, the J call TRBJ1-5, with 9 positions matching TRBD1. The CDR3 is CASAGTGNVSNQPQHF. The CDR3 DNA reads as TGTGCCAGCGCCGGGACAGGGAACGTTAGCAATCAGCCCCAGCATTTT. Full variable domain (remainder filled in from reference TRBV7-7 and TRBJ1-5): GAGVSQSPRYKVTKRGQDVTLRCDPISSHATLYWYQQALGQGPEFLTYFNYEAQPDKSGLPSDRFSAERPEGSISTLTIQRTEQRDSAMYRCASAGTGNVSNQPQHFGDGTRLSIL.